Listed below are T cell receptor beta chains from one sample, sequenced in a study of cytomegalovirus exposure and HLA in healthy donors. Assay used: immunoSEQ multiplex PCR; TCRdb lists only in-frame clones, some missing. Of 150,000 to 200,000 clones listed, 75% to 85% are singletons. Sequences were obtained from PBMCs. Source of these receptors: a girl aged 2 to 9 in good health and CMV-seropositive. Each CDR3 is given with its conserved first and last residue. The D gene is left open where the match is weak. Where a row states a size, it is once, few, many or the class of an expanded clone; other rows omit it.

>TRBJ2-1|-|TRBD2|TRBV4-1
TGCGCCAGCAGCCAAGGGGGAGGGGATCTCTATGAGCAGTTCTTC
CASSQGGGDLYEQFF
>TRBJ1-5|-|-|TRBV6-1
TGTGCCAGCAGTCGGTTTACGGGGGGCAATCAGCCCCAGCATTTT
CASSRFTGGNQPQHF
>TRBJ2-7|once|-|TRBV27
TGTGCCAGCAGTTTGGGAGACGGGGTATACGAGCAGTACTTC
CASSLGDGVYEQYF
>TRBJ2-3|-|TRBD1|TRBV5-6
TGTGCCAGCAGCTCTGGGACAGCCTACGATACGCAGTATTTT
CASSSGTAYDTQYF
>TRBJ2-3|few|TRBD2|TRBV4-1
TGCGCCAGCAGCCAAGAATCGGGGGGTTTCGGCACAGATACGCAGTATTTT
CASSQESGGFGTDTQYF
>TRBJ2-1|-|TRBD2|TRBV30
TGTGCCTGGAGTCCTCTTAGCGGGATGTCAAATGAGCAGTTCTTC
CAWSPLSGMSNEQFF
>TRBJ2-1|-|-|TRBV7-3
TGTGCCAGCAGCTTAGGGCGGGCTAACAATGAGCAGTTCTTC
CASSLGRANNEQFF
>TRBJ2-2|once|TRBD2|TRBV18
TGTGCCAGCTCACCGCGGCCTAGCGGGAGGGCAGCCCGGAGAAGCGGGGAGCTGTTTTTT
CASSPRPSGRAARRSGELFF
>TRBJ2-7|once|TRBD2|TRBV4-1
TGCGCCAGCAGCCAAGGAATAGCGGGAGTAGGCGAGCAGTACTTC
CASSQGIAGVGEQYF
>TRBJ2-2|-|-|TRBV28
TGTGCCAGCCACAGCCCAGCCGGGGAGCTGTTTTTT
CASHSPAGELFF
>TRBJ2-2|-|TRBD2|TRBV6-1
TGTGCCAGCAGTCTAGCGGGAGGCTCCACCGGGGAGCTGTTTTTT
CASSLAGGSTGELFF
>TRBJ2-3|once|TRBD2|TRBV30
TGTGCCTGGAGCCTGGGGGGGTTTACTAGCACAGATACGCAGTATTTT
CAWSLGGFTSTDTQYF
>TRBJ1-2|-|-|TRBV25-1
TGTGCCAGCAGTGAAGGGAGGGGTGGCTACACCTTC
CASSEGRGGYTF
>TRBJ2-5|-|TRBD2|TRBV30
TGTGCCTGGAGTCCGGGACTAGCCCGAGAGACCCAGTACTTC
CAWSPGLARETQYF
>TRBJ1-3|-|-|TRBV4-1
TGCGCCAGCAGCCTCCGGTCCCGCAGAAACACCATATATTTT
CASSLRSRRNTIYF
>TRBJ2-7|-|-|TRBV2
TGTGCCAGCAGCCATTCCTACGAGCAGTACTTC
CASSHSYEQYF
>TRBJ1-1|-|-|TRBV7-9
TGTTCCAGCAGCCTCCCCCCCGGCGGGAAGGACACTGAAGCTTTCTTT
CSSSLPPGGKDTEAFF
>TRBJ1-4|-|-|TRBV19
TGTGCCAGTGGGGACTTTGCAACTAATGAAAAACTGTTTTTT
CASGDFATNEKLFF
>TRBJ2-5|-|-|TRBV10-1
TGCGCCAGCAGCGGGAGCCAAGAGACCCAGTACTTC
CASSGSQETQYF
>TRBJ1-5|-|-|TRBV30
TGTGCCTGGAGTTGGCAGGGCAATCAGCCCCAGCATTTT
CAWSWQGNQPQHF
>TRBJ2-3|-|-|TRBV6-5
TGTGCCAGCAGCCGCGGGACAGATACGCAGTATTTT
CASSRGTDTQYF
>TRBJ1-1|once|-|TRBV18
TGTGCCAGCTCACCACGAGCGGGCCCTCCTAACACTGAAGCTTTCTTT
CASSPRAGPPNTEAFF
>TRBJ1-4|-|-|TRBV27
TGTGCCAGCAGTTTATTCCATTTTGCAACTAATGAAAAACTGTTTTTT
CASSLFHFATNEKLFF
>TRBJ2-1|-|-|TRBV25-1
TGTGCCAGCGAGCCCTGGGGTGGGGCGCAGTTCTTC
CASEPWGGAQFF
>TRBJ1-1|once|-|TRBV19
TGTGCCAGTAGTATAGAATCAGGGGCCGACACTGAAGCTTTCTTT
CASSIESGADTEAFF
>TRBJ2-2|-|TRBD1|TRBV4-1
TGCGCCAGCAGCCCTTCCAGGGGGCGCGGACGGTTTACCGGGGAGCTGTTTTTT
CASSPSRGRGRFTGELFF
>TRBJ2-3|-|-|TRBV30
TGTGCCTGGAGTGTAGAGGCGGAGGGACGAGATACGCAGTATTTT
CAWSVEAEGRDTQYF
>TRBJ2-1|once|-|TRBV9
TGTGCCAGCAGCGGTACAGGGGGGGGCTACAATGAGCAGTTCTTC
CASSGTGGGYNEQFF